Listed below are T cell receptor beta chains from one sample, sequenced in a study of CD4 T cells in relation to SARS-CoV-2 and coronaviruses. The assay was immunoSEQ multiplex PCR, and TCRdb's table has in-frame clones only and misses some. The sample carries about 22,000 clones, 77% recorded once. The antigens for these receptors are not known. Material: CD4+ T cells from PBMCs, cultured in vitro. These TCRs come from a human donor in good health. Both conserved end residues are part of each CDR3. The D gene is left open where the match is weak. A row's size may be missing; if present it is once, few, many or a size class.

V gene: TRBV3-1/TRBV3-2
D gene: TRBD1
J gene: TRBJ2-7
clone size: few
CDR3 DNA: TGTGCCAGCAGCCAAGGGACAGGTGCCCCCTACGAGCAGTACTTC
CDR3 protein: CASSQGTGAPYEQYF

V gene: TRBV5-1
D gene: .
J gene: TRBJ2-3
clone size: .
CDR3 DNA: TGCGCCAGCAGCCCACAGTGGGGGATGAGCACAGATACGCAGTATTTT
CDR3 protein: CASSPQWGMSTDTQYF

V gene: TRBV28
D gene: TRBD1
J gene: TRBJ2-1
clone size: few
CDR3 DNA: TGTGCCAGCAGTTTAGCAAGACAGGGGGTATTCTACAATGAGCAGTTCTTC
CDR3 protein: CASSLARQGVFYNEQFF

V gene: TRBV5-5
D gene: TRBD1
J gene: TRBJ2-7
clone size: .
CDR3 DNA: TGTGCCAGCAGCTTGACGTATCCCGGGACAGGGACCTACGAGCAGTACTTC
CDR3 protein: CASSLTYPGTGTYEQYF

V gene: TRBV19
D gene: .
J gene: TRBJ2-6
clone size: .
CDR3 DNA: TGTGCCAGTAGTTCACCCGGGGCCAACGTCCTGACTTTC
CDR3 protein: CASSSPGANVLTF

V gene: TRBV4-1
D gene: .
J gene: TRBJ1-4
clone size: .
CDR3 DNA: TGCGCCAGCAGCCTGACAGGCGGTGAAAAACTGTTTTTT
CDR3 protein: CASSLTGGEKLFF

V gene: TRBV3-1/TRBV3-2
D gene: .
J gene: TRBJ2-7
clone size: .
CDR3 DNA: TGTGCCAGCAGTCCTCAAGGCATCCACGAGCAGTACTTC
CDR3 protein: CASSPQGIHEQYF

V gene: TRBV7-8
D gene: TRBD2
J gene: TRBJ2-7
clone size: .
CDR3 DNA: TGTGCCAGCAGCTTGACTAGCGGAGCGTACGAGCAGTACTTC
CDR3 protein: CASSLTSGAYEQYF

V gene: TRBV9
D gene: TRBD2
J gene: TRBJ2-1
clone size: .
CDR3 DNA: TGTGCCAGCAGCCCTCCGAGACTAGCGGGAGGGCTTGAGCAGTTCTTC
CDR3 protein: CASSPPRLAGGLEQFF

V gene: TRBV5-1
D gene: .
J gene: TRBJ2-3
clone size: .
CDR3 DNA: TGCGCCAGCAGCTCCCGGCCCGCCGATACGCAGTATTTT
CDR3 protein: CASSSRPADTQYF

V gene: TRBV3-1/TRBV3-2
D gene: .
J gene: TRBJ2-3
clone size: .
CDR3 DNA: TGTGCCAGCAGCCAAGGGCCCCATGATACGCAGTATTTT
CDR3 protein: CASSQGPHDTQYF

V gene: TRBV27
D gene: .
J gene: TRBJ1-4
clone size: few
CDR3 DNA: TGTGCCAGCAGTCCTTGGGCAGGGGCTAATGAAAAACTGTTTTTT
CDR3 protein: CASSPWAGANEKLFF

V gene: TRBV20-1
D gene: TRBD1
J gene: TRBJ1-4
clone size: .
CDR3 DNA: TGCAGTGCTAGTGAGAGGGGGCGCGAAAAACTGTTTTTT
CDR3 protein: CSASERGREKLFF

V gene: TRBV11-2
D gene: .
J gene: TRBJ1-2
clone size: .
CDR3 DNA: TGTGCCAGCAGCTTAGATTGGACAGTTTATGGCTACACCTTC
CDR3 protein: CASSLDWTVYGYTF

V gene: TRBV30
D gene: .
J gene: TRBJ1-1
clone size: .
CDR3 DNA: TGTGCCTGGAGTGTACGAAGAGCATCTACGAACACTGAAGCTTTCTTT
CDR3 protein: CAWSVRRASTNTEAFF

V gene: TRBV5-1
D gene: TRBD2
J gene: TRBJ2-7
clone size: .
CDR3 DNA: TGCGCCAGCAGCCGTTCCGGGGGGGGTCAGAACTACGAGCAGTACTTC
CDR3 protein: CASSRSGGGQNYEQYF

V gene: TRBV5-1
D gene: TRBD2
J gene: TRBJ2-5
clone size: .
CDR3 DNA: TGCGCCAGCAGCCGGGAGGACGGCCTCGGGGAGACCCAGTACTTC
CDR3 protein: CASSREDGLGETQYF

V gene: TRBV15
D gene: .
J gene: TRBJ1-4
clone size: .
CDR3 DNA: TGTGCCACCAGCAGAGGTACACAGGTAGTGGATGAAAAACTGTTTTTT
CDR3 protein: CATSRGTQVVDEKLFF

V gene: TRBV5-1
D gene: TRBD1
J gene: TRBJ1-1
clone size: .
CDR3 DNA: TGCGCCAGCAACCGAGAGGGACAGACGGGCTCTGAAGCTTTCTTT
CDR3 protein: CASNREGQTGSEAFF

V gene: TRBV5-6
D gene: .
J gene: TRBJ1-2
clone size: .
CDR3 DNA: TGTGCCAGCAGCTTGGCCAGCCAGACGAACTATGGCTACACCTTC
CDR3 protein: CASSLASQTNYGYTF

V gene: TRBV3-1/TRBV3-2
D gene: .
J gene: TRBJ1-3
clone size: .
CDR3 DNA: TGTGCCAGCACCCTCGGCGGTGGCAGGGCTGGAAACACCATATATTTT
CDR3 protein: CASTLGGGRAGNTIYF

V gene: TRBV9
D gene: .
J gene: TRBJ2-1
clone size: .
CDR3 DNA: TGTGCCAGCAGCGCGGCCTCGAGAGGCAATGAGCAGTTCTTC
CDR3 protein: CASSAASRGNEQFF

V gene: TRBV12-5
D gene: .
J gene: TRBJ2-7
clone size: .
CDR3 DNA: TGTGCTAGTGGTCAGGGACACAACTACGAGCAGTACTTC
CDR3 protein: CASGQGHNYEQYF

V gene: TRBV5-4
D gene: .
J gene: TRBJ1-4
clone size: .
CDR3 DNA: TGTGCCAGCAGCTTGATTCAGGGAAGCATGACTAATGAAAAACTGTTTTTT
CDR3 protein: CASSLIQGSMTNEKLFF

V gene: TRBV6-5
D gene: .
J gene: TRBJ1-2
clone size: .
CDR3 DNA: TGTGCCAGCCCCGCGGAGGCTGGCTACACCTTC
CDR3 protein: CASPAEAGYTF

V gene: TRBV9
D gene: TRBD1
J gene: TRBJ1-2
clone size: .
CDR3 DNA: TGTGCCAGCAGCGGGACCGGGACAGCCGGGGGAGGCTACACCTTC
CDR3 protein: CASSGTGTAGGGYTF

V gene: TRBV3-1/TRBV3-2
D gene: TRBD2
J gene: TRBJ2-7
clone size: once
CDR3 DNA: TGTGCCAGCAGCCAGGGACTAGCGGGACCGCTCTACGAGCAGTACTTC
CDR3 protein: CASSQGLAGPLYEQYF

V gene: TRBV15
D gene: TRBD1
J gene: TRBJ1-2
clone size: few
CDR3 DNA: TGTGCCACCAGCGGAACGACAGGGTATGGCTACACCTTC
CDR3 protein: CATSGTTGYGYTF

V gene: TRBV10-2
D gene: .
J gene: TRBJ1-1
clone size: .
CDR3 DNA: TGCGCCAGCAGCCTACAGAACACTGAAGCTTTCTTT
CDR3 protein: CASSLQNTEAFF

V gene: TRBV10-1
D gene: .
J gene: TRBJ1-2
clone size: .
CDR3 DNA: TGCGCCAGCAGTGAGATAATAGGCTCTGGCTACACCTTC
CDR3 protein: CASSEIIGSGYTF

V gene: TRBV11-3
D gene: TRBD2
J gene: TRBJ2-1
clone size: .
CDR3 DNA: TGTGCCAGCAGCTCTAGCGGGAGGGAATACAATGAGCAGTTCTTC
CDR3 protein: CASSSSGREYNEQFF

V gene: TRBV5-1
D gene: .
J gene: TRBJ2-2
clone size: .
CDR3 DNA: TGCGCCAGCAGCTTGGCCAGCAACACCGGGGAGCTGTTTTTT
CDR3 protein: CASSLASNTGELFF

V gene: TRBV5-1
D gene: .
J gene: TRBJ2-1
clone size: .
CDR3 DNA: TGCGCCAGCAGCTCCACAGGGAACGTAGGTTGGGAGCAGTTCTTC
CDR3 protein: CASSSTGNVGWEQFF

V gene: TRBV19
D gene: TRBD1
J gene: TRBJ1-6
clone size: .
CDR3 DNA: TGTGCCAGTAGTGTTCGACAGGGGAATTCACCCCTCCACTTT
CDR3 protein: CASSVRQGNSPLHF

V gene: TRBV6-5
D gene: .
J gene: TRBJ2-2
clone size: few
CDR3 DNA: TGTGCCAGCAGCCAGGACACCTGGAACACCGGGGAGCTGTTTTTT
CDR3 protein: CASSQDTWNTGELFF

V gene: TRBV5-1
D gene: .
J gene: TRBJ1-5
clone size: large
CDR3 DNA: TGCGCCAGCAGCTTGGCCAGTACAGCCGATCAGCCCCAGCATTTT
CDR3 protein: CASSLASTADQPQHF

V gene: TRBV5-1
D gene: TRBD2
J gene: TRBJ2-7
clone size: .
CDR3 DNA: TGCGCCAGCAGAAAGGGGGGACTAGCGGTTTACGAGCAGTACTTC
CDR3 protein: CASRKGGLAVYEQYF

V gene: TRBV24-1
D gene: TRBD1
J gene: TRBJ1-2
clone size: .
CDR3 DNA: TGTGCCACCAGTGAAGGTGGGACAGGGCACTCGGGCTACACCTTC
CDR3 protein: CATSEGGTGHSGYTF

V gene: TRBV7-2
D gene: .
J gene: TRBJ2-6
clone size: .
CDR3 DNA: TGTGCCAGCAGCCCCAGGGGGGAAGCCGGGGCCAACGTCCTGACTTTC
CDR3 protein: CASSPRGEAGANVLTF

V gene: TRBV7-9
D gene: TRBD1
J gene: TRBJ2-5
clone size: .
CDR3 DNA: TGTGCCAGCAGCTTAGTACAGGGGCGTAAAGAGACCCAGTACTTC
CDR3 protein: CASSLVQGRKETQYF